The present entry profiles one TCR beta chain with its context. Its antigen is still unknown. The data derive from a study of shared clonotypes between healthy human individuals. CD45RO negativity and positive selection for CCR7 defined naive CD8 cells, a population that excluded terminally differentiated effector memory CD45RA+ cells. Healthy and HIV-negative, the adult donors had no recent acute infections or vaccinations. Produced via immunoSEQ multiplex PCR; TCRdb's table is partial and in-frame only. The table lists over 2 million clones, over 85% of them singletons. CDR1 MNHEY and CDR2 SVGAGI come from the germline V gene. V gave up 2 bases and J gave up 9 bases, with 17 bases separating them. This CDR3 has 15 residues. Study-level results: Around 5% of naive CD4 clonotypes were common to four donors.

The chain links TRBV6-5 to TRBJ2-1; TRBD1 or TRBD2 may be the D gene (5 bases each). Material for sequencing was naive CD8+ T cells sorted from blood. The receptor was isolated from a man aged 18 to 30 in good health. CDR3 region: CASSYVGAGRVEQFF. The CDR3 region has the DNA TGTGCCAGCAGTTACGTGGGAGCAGGCAGGGTTGAGCAGTTCTTC.